This TCR beta chain was profiled in a study of blood T cells in healthy people across ages. At least ten counts were recorded for this clonotype. This CDR3 region has 13 residues. The V gene lost 6 bases and the J gene lost 0 bases, with 9 bases spanning the gap. Primed by a sample-barcoded 5' primer and a J-beta primer mix, a second PCR proceeded for about 7 to 11 cycles. MiXCR, applied by TCRdb to the 5' RACE reads, yields one record per CDR3 protein. The sample shows approximately 680,000 distinct CDR3 sequences, roughly 30% of them seen only once. The sample consisted of blood. This clonotype originated in an elderly woman in good health. The chain uses TRBV12-3 or TRBV12-4 and TRBJ2-7, with D perhaps given as TRBD1 or TRBD2 (5 bases each). The CDR3 here is CASRGDASYEQYF. The CDR3 DNA follows: TGTGCCAGCAGGGGGGACGCCTCCTACGAGCAGTACTTC.